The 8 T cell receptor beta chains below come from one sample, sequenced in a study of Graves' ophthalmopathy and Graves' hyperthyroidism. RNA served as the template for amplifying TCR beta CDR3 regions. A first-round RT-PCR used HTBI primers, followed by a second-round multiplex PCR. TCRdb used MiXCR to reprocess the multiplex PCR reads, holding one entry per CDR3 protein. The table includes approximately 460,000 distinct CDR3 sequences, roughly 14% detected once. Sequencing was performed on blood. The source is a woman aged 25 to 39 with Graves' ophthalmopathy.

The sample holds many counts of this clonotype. Written as DNA, the CDR3 is TGTGCCAGTAGCTGGACGGACAATCAGCCCCAGCATTTT. Its protein product is CASSWTDNQPQHF. V and J are TRBV19 and TRBJ1-5; D call uncertain. The germline V gene has CDR1 LNHDA and CDR2 SQIVND (reference sequence). The V gene lost 6 bases and the J gene lost 3 bases, with 9 bases spanning the gap. This CDR3 contains 13 residues.

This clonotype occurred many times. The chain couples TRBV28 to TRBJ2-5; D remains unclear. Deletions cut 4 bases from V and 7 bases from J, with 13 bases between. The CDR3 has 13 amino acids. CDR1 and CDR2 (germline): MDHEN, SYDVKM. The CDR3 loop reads CASSSRSRGTQYF. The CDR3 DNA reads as TGTGCCAGCAGTTCCCGTTCGAGAGGGACCCAGTACTTC.

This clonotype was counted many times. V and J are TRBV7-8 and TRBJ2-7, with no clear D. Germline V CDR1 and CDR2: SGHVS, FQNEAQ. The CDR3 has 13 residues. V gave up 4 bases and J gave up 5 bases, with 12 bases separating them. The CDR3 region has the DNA TGTGCCAGCAGCTCCGAATTCGGTAACGAGCAGTACTTC. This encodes CASSSEFGNEQYF.

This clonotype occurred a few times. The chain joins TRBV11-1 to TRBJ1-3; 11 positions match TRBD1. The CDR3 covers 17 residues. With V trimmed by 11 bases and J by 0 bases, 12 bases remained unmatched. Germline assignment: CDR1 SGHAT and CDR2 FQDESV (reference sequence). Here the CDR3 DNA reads TGTGCCGGTGAAAATTGGACAGGGGGCGCCTCTGGAAACACCATATATTTT. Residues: CAGENWTGGASGNTIYF.

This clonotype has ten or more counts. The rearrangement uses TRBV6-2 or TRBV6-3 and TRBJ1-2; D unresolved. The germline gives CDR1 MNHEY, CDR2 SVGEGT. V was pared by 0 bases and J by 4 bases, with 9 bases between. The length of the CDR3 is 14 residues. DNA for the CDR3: TGTGCCAGCAGTTACTCGAAGGTCATCTATGGCTACACCTTC. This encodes CASSYSKVIYGYTF.

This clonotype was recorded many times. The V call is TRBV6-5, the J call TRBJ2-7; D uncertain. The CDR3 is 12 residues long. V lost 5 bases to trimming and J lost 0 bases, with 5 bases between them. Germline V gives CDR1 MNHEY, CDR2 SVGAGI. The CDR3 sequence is CASSHTSYEQYF. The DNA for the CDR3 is TGTGCCAGCAGTCACACCTCCTACGAGCAGTACTTC.

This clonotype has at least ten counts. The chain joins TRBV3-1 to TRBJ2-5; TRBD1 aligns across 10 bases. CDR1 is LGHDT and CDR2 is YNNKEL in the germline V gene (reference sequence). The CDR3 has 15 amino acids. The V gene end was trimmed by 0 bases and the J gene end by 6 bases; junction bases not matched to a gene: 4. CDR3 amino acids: CASSQDPGQGQTQYF. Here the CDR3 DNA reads TGTGCCAGCAGCCAAGACCCGGGACAGGGGCAGACCCAGTACTTC.

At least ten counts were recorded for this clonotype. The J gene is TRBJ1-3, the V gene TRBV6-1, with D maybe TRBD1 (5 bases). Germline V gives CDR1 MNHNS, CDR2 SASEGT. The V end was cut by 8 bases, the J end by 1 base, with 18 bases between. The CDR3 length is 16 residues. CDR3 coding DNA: TGTGCCAGCCAGGACGGGGGGTCGGTTTCTGGAAACACCATATATTTT. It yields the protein CASQDGGSVSGNTIYF.